This T cell receptor beta chain is drawn from a study of regulatory T cells in long-lasting Graves disease (dated by TCRdb to 2020 to 2022). For the wider study: In the newly diagnosed Graves' disease group, patients had been taking antithyroid drugs for less than 3 months. This study used TCR sequencing and RNA sequencing of peripheral blood to compare persistent Graves' disease patients against newly diagnosed Graves' disease patients. The study was conducted in China and was registered as a clinical trial. A total of approximately 35 samples were covered by TCR sequencing, comprising around 13 persistent and approximately 20 newly diagnosed Graves' disease patients.

Its CDR3 holds 11 amino acids, cysteine through phenylalanine. Only the CDR3 DNA is retained, 33 bases long and in frame from the first base. CDR1 and CDR2 were assigned from the germline V gene (reference sequence) as DFQATT and SNEGSKA. Read against the paper, the sample's time point label means: newly diagnosed GD, antithyroid drugs for less than 3 months. For both TCR sequencing and RNA sequencing, RNA was extracted from PBMCs in TRIzol. Graves' disease was diagnosed according to American Thyroid Association guidelines. Patients were recruited from an endocrinology department in Xi'an, China. Each patient gave approximately 9 milliliters of peripheral blood, collected in an EDTA anticoagulant tube. PBMCs were isolated by Ficoll Paque Plus density gradient separation without further T cell sorting. An Agilent 2100 Bioanalyzer and agarose gel were used to check RNA quality, and a NanoDrop 2000 was used to measure RNA concentration.

What the study reported, not specific to this receptor: Persistent patients shared more public clonotypes among themselves (fewer than 3,000) than newly diagnosed patients did (more than 950). Because the primary lesion, thyroid tissue, could not be accessed, the study looked at peripheral blood alone. Preferential use of TRBV28, TRBJ1-2 and TRBJ2-5 was observed in persistent disease, whereas TRBV20-1 and TRBJ2-1 were favored in newly diagnosed disease. Sequencing and analysis were restricted to the TCR beta chain. The authors acknowledged the small sample size as a limitation that may reduce accuracy. Lower TCR Shannon entropy and fewer highly expanded clones were observed in persistent Graves' disease patients than in newly diagnosed patients, which suggested clonal expansion.

The table lists this clonotype with a few counts. No cognate antigen has been identified for it. A junction end diverges from the germline sequence, so it may reflect a read error. Library creation used multiplex PCR. The instrument was an Illumina HiSeq 4000. TCR beta libraries were built with iRepertoire HTBI primers and Arm-PCR amplification of CDR3 regions. Before sequencing, the PCR products underwent gel purification. In the authors' own workflow: A total of some 60 TRBV and 14 TRBJ segments were identified across samples and were used for gene usage analysis of CDR3 amino acid clonotypes. Filtered high-quality paired reads were merged into contigs using COPE and FqMerger. BLAST was used to align contigs to IMGT TRBV, TRBD and TRBJ reference genes, with CDR3 defined following IMGT. Clonotypes above 0.1% frequency were classified as highly expanded clones. Shannon entropy served as the measure of repertoire diversity, while the Gini coefficient captured V-J evenness. Public clonotypes were defined as clonotypes shared by more than one individual. TCRdb ran its own pipeline on the public reads, namely fastp trimming at Q25 and MiXCR clone calling, and kept in-frame beta chains. When rows share a CDR3 protein, they turn into one entry using the most common DNA and genes. These V and J calls derive from TCRdb rather than the authors' analysis. This sample holds just over 600,000 distinct CDR3 sequences; about 16% were observed only once. The top ten constitute roughly 18% of the sample.

The data also belong to a second study, concerning T cells in Graves' hyperthyroidism and ophthalmopathy. The second source states: Graves' hyperthyroidism was defined as stable when no progression to ophthalmopathy occurred over 18 months of follow-up. Hyperthyroidism patients were newly diagnosed, with disease duration under 2 months, and aged 18 to 65 years. Exclusion was applied to patients with uncontrolled infections, other autoimmune diseases, pregnancy or lactation. Diagnoses were based on clinical symptoms, serum thyroxine and TRAb, thyroid ultrasound and orbital computed tomography. The TCR CDR3 was subjected to a first round of RT-PCR using the HTBI primer set and the Qiagen OneStep RT-PCR kit. Most expanded thyroid clonotypes (frequency above 0.001) were also detected in blood, a finding suggesting that blood repertoires may reflect thyroid immune responses. In cross-validation, a model built on a 13 V-J signature told ophthalmopathy apart from stable hyperthyroidism with about 90% sensitivity and about 81% specificity, and in testing the same model reached 80%/75%. In validation, progression to ophthalmopathy was predicted by the model with nearly 71% sensitivity and about 72% specificity, a median of roughly six months before onset. A discovery cohort of 95 to 100 patients, fewer than 50 with Graves' ophthalmopathy and about 58 with stable Graves' hyperthyroidism, was used to find distinguishing TCR V-J signatures. Prospective prediction of ophthalmopathy was tested in an independent validation cohort of approximately 19 hyperthyroidism patients and 15 to 17 patients who later progressed to ophthalmopathy. For training and testing, the 100 or so patients in the discovery cohort were randomly divided in a 7:3 ratio. The study also compared thyroid tissue and blood T-cell repertoires from several Graves' hyperthyroidism patients. After blood sampling, hyperthyroidism patients were treated with methimazole at a starting dose of 30 mg daily, and ophthalmopathy patients were treated with high-dose intravenous methylprednisolone. The libraries were constructed in a second round of multiplex PCR and then size-selected and purified. Sequencing of the libraries was done on an Illumina HiSeq2000 using paired-end 100 bp reads. SOAPnuke was used to process the raw data, throwing out any read that contained adapters or uncalled bases, had a mean Phred below 15, or lacked an exact constant-primer or identifier match. COPE v1.2.5 was used to merge high-quality paired reads, and clonotypes were defined as unique nucleotide sequences. MiTCR v1.1 was used to align the clonotypes against IMGT TRBV, TRBD and TRBJ reference segments. The analysis was restricted to V-J combinations with a frequency above 0.0001, which together covered approximately 99% of the repertoires. The TCS score was defined as the ratio of F50 (clonal expansion) to E x V (chaos), calculated using BLOSUM62-based TCRdist between CDR3 peptides within each V-J. Welch's t-statistics and random forest reduced some 510 V-J features to fewer than 15, which were used in a naive Bayes classifier (R e1071). No statistical method was used to fix the sample size in advance, and group allocation was not hidden from the investigators. The paper describes TCR Vbeta CDR3 sequencing of 135 peripheral blood samples, made up of approximately 40 ophthalmopathy patients, 70 to 80 hyperthyroidism patients and 17 progressor patients.

The sample consisted of peripheral blood mononuclear cells (PBMCs), taken at new diagnosis, from a patient treated with antithyroid drugs. The chain employs TRBV20-1 and TRBJ2-5, and 9 bases in between align with TRBD1. The TCR originated in a woman aged 30 to 39 with Graves disease. Donor details come from another sample of the same person, matched by shared clones. The CDR3 region reads CSTRGGDRESF. The DNA reads as follows: TGCAGTACCAGGGGTGGGGACAGGGAGAGTTTC.